What follows are 16 T cell receptor beta chains derived from one specimen sequenced in a study of Ad26.COV2.S vaccination and SARS-CoV-2 variants. Sample treatment: some 19 received Ad26.COV2.S at low or high dose, single or two shots; 5 received placebo; per-sample allocation not given. Specimens were obtained on day 63 following the first vaccine or placebo injection. Data came from immunoSEQ multiplex PCR; TCRdb stores just in-frame clones and leaves some out. The sample holds around 320,000 clones, about nine tenths seen once. The sequencing here drew on peripheral blood, taken in a trial of Ad26.COV2.S vaccine versus placebo. All receptors derive from a person between 18 and 60 years old who received the Ad26.COV2.S COVID-19 vaccine or a placebo.

This clone was observed a single time. The chain recombines TRBV5-1 with TRBJ1-2; TRBD1 matches 8 bases. CDR3 length: 13 residues. Germline values: CDR1 SGHRS, CDR2 YFSETQ. Unmatched junction bases numbered 3, after V lost 7 bases and J lost 1 base. The DNA for the CDR3 is TGCGCCAGCGGGGACAGGAATAACTATGGCTACACCTTC. Its protein is CASGDRNNYGYTF.

The rearrangement joins TRBV7-9 to TRBJ2-7; TRBD2 matches at 8 bases. J was trimmed by 2 bases and V by 4 bases; bases with no gene match: 1. CDR1 is SEHNR, CDR2 FQNEAQ, per germline (reference sequence). CDR3 length: 13 amino acids. CDR3 sequence reads: CASSSGLAYEQYF. In DNA form, the CDR3 reads TGTGCCAGCAGCTCGGGACTAGCCTACGAGCAGTACTTC.

The chain employs TRBV4-2 and TRBJ1-1; 7 nucleotides align to TRBD1. Per the germline V gene, CDR1 is LGHNA and CDR2 is YNFKEQ. The CDR3 is made up of 15 amino acids. J lost 3 bases, V lost 3 bases, and 7 bases had no gene match. The chain's CDR3 is CASSHRQGRDTEAFF. The CDR3 DNA sequence: TGTGCCAGCAGCCATAGACAGGGTAGGGACACTGAAGCTTTCTTT.

V and J are TRBV3-1 (or the pseudogene TRBV3-2) and TRBJ2-2; D gene ambiguous. The CDR3 length is 14 residues. V was trimmed by 1 base and J by 0 bases, leaving 3 bases between them. Per germline, CDR1 LGHDT and CDR2 YNNKEL (reference sequence). The CDR3 sequence is CASSQVANTGELFF. CDR3 coding DNA: TGTGCCAGCAGCCAAGTCGCGAACACCGGGGAGCTGTTTTTT.

The CDR3 loop is CAGAGHTNTEAFF. CDR3 sequence (DNA): TGTGCCGGGGCGGGACACACAAACACTGAAGCTTTCTTT. V gene TRBV30 combines with J gene TRBJ1-1, with a possible D match to TRBD1 (6 bases). Between the trimmed V and J ends, which lost 8 bases and 2 bases, there was a span of 15 bases. This CDR3 contains 13 residues. Germline CDR1 is GTSNPN and CDR2 is SVGIG (reference sequence).

V and J are TRBV7-9 and TRBJ1-2, with TRBD1 matching over 10 bases. Per the germline V gene, CDR1 is SEHNR and CDR2 is FQNEAQ (reference sequence). The length of the CDR3 is 16 residues. V shed 2 bases and J 3 bases; nucleotides not matched to a gene: 6. The CDR3 sequence is CASSLYSGQGYYGYTF. CDR3 in DNA: TGTGCCAGCAGCTTATATTCGGGACAGGGGTACTATGGCTACACCTTC.

The V and J genes are TRBV2 and TRBJ2-5, with D tentatively TRBD1 (6 bases). Germline assignment: CDR1 SNHLY and CDR2 FYNNEI. CDR3 size: 11 residues. V lost 7 bases to trimming and J lost 3 bases, with 6 bases between them. CDR3 coding DNA: TGTGCCAGCAAGGGGGAAGAGACCCAGTACTTC. This codes for CASKGEETQYF.

This clone was detected only once. The V gene is TRBV4-1, the J gene TRBJ1-4, with D hard to call. Trimming pared 0 bases from V and 8 bases from J, leaving 4 bases between. CDR1 and CDR2 (germline): MGHRA, YSYEKL. The CDR3 covers 12 residues. CDR3 in amino acids: CASSQDGEKLFF. The CDR3 DNA follows: TGCGCCAGCAGCCAAGATGGCGAAAAACTGTTTTTT.

The chain joins TRBV19 to TRBJ1-1; no clear D. Germline loops: CDR1 LNHDA, CDR2 SQIVND (reference sequence). This CDR3 is 15 amino acids long. The ends were cut back, 1 base at V and 11 bases at J, with 20 bases in the middle. The CDR3 is CASSIAGTDSEVAFF. The CDR3 DNA reads as TGTGCCAGTAGTATAGCCGGCACGGACTCCGAGGTGGCTTTCTTT.

The chain employs TRBV5-5 and TRBJ1-5; maybe TRBD1 (5 bases). This CDR3 is 15 amino acids long. Looked up from germline, CDR1 is SGHKS and CDR2 is YYEKEE (reference sequence). Trimming cost V 1 base and J 1 base, with 9 bases left between them. The CDR3: CASSLSGGSNQPQHF. As DNA, the CDR3 is TGTGCCAGCAGCTTGAGCGGGGGAAGCAATCAGCCCCAGCATTTT.

The CDR3 DNA reads TGTGCCAGCAGCTTAGGAGGCCCTAACTATGGCTACACCTTC. Translation: CASSLGGPNYGYTF. The chain employs TRBV7-9 and TRBJ1-2; D gene unclear. Trimming cost V 1 base and J 0 bases, with 6 bases left between them. Germline CDR1 is SEHNR and CDR2 is FQNEAQ (reference sequence). The CDR3 is 14 amino acids.

The chain carries TRBV30 and TRBJ2-1, with D hard to call. V gave up 4 bases and J gave up 0 bases, with 10 bases separating them. Per germline, CDR1 GTSNPN and CDR2 SVGIG (reference sequence). The CDR3 spans 14 residues. The CDR3 protein is CAWNLKSSYNEQFF. DNA of the CDR3: TGTGCCTGGAATTTGAAGAGCTCCTACAATGAGCAGTTCTTC.

V gene TRBV7-9 combines with J gene TRBJ1-6; 7 nucleotides align to TRBD1. With 5 bases clipped from V and 10 bases from J, the junction kept 5 bases outside the gene matches. The length of the CDR3 is 13 residues. Germline CDR1 is SEHNR and CDR2 is FQNEAQ (reference sequence). The CDR3 here is CASSPGGVSPLHF. CDR3 sequence (DNA): TGTGCCAGCAGCCCAGGGGGAGTCTCACCCCTCCACTTT. Filled out from reference TRBV7-9 and TRBJ1-6, the complete variable domain reads DTGVSQNPRHKITKRGQNVTFRCDPISEHNRLYWYRQTLGQGPEFLTYFQNEAQLEKSRLLSDRFSAERPKGSFSTLEIQRTEQGDSAMYLCASSPGGVSPLHFGNGTRLTVT.

The V call is TRBV5-1, the J call TRBJ2-5; the D is unclear. V was shortened by 3 bases and J by 1 base, with 16 bases between the two germline ends. Germline lookup yields CDR1 SGHRS and CDR2 YFSETQ. The CDR3 consists of 16 residues. CDR3 region: CASSSILGPPQETQYF. The CDR3 DNA sequence: TGCGCCAGCAGCTCCATCCTCGGACCTCCCCAAGAGACCCAGTACTTC.

This chain uses TRBV30 with TRBJ2-5, with 10 positions matching TRBD2. The CDR3 loop spans 16 amino acids. Germline V gene lookup returns CDR1 GTSNPN and CDR2 SVGIG (reference sequence). V dropped 2 bases and J dropped 1; count of bases not matched to a gene: 7. The CDR3 DNA follows: TGTGCCTGGAGTTGGGGTGCTAGCGGGGGCCAAGAGACCCAGTACTTC. It yields the protein CAWSWGASGGQETQYF.

The chain joins TRBV11-1 to TRBJ2-7; weak D call: TRBD1 (5 bases). Germline V lookup: CDR1 SGHAT, CDR2 FQDESV (reference sequence). This CDR3 region has 14 residues. The V end was cut by 3 bases, the J end by 4 bases, with 13 bases between. The CDR3 nucleotides read TGTGCCAGCAGCTTTGGACCGAAGGGGTACGAGCAGTACTTC. Amino acids: CASSFGPKGYEQYF.